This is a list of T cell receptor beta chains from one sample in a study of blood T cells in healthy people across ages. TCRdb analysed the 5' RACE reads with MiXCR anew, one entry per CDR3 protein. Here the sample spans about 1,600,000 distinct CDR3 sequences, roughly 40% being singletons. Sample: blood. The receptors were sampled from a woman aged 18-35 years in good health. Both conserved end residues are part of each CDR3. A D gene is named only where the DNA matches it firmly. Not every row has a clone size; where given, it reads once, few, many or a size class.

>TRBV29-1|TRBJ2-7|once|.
CSAKAGQMGSYEQYF
TGCAGCGCAAAGGCTGGGCAGATGGGCTCCTACGAGCAGTACTTC
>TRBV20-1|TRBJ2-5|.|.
CSASGGIQETQYF
TGCAGTGCTAGTGGGGGGATACAAGAGACCCAGTACTTC
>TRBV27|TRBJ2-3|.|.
CASSPTRYQSTDTQYF
TGTGCCAGCAGTCCTACACGCTACCAGAGCACAGATACGCAGTATTTT
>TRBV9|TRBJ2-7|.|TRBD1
CASSPQTGAEQYF
TGTGCCAGCAGCCCACAGACAGGGGCCGAGCAGTACTTC
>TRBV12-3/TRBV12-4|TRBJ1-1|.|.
CASSLAGRNTEAFF
TGTGCCAGCAGTTTAGCGGGACGCAACACTGAAGCTTTCTTT
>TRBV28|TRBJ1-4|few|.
CASAGGSEKLFF
TGTGCCAGCGCGGGGGGTTCTGAAAAACTGTTTTTT
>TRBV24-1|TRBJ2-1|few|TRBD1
CATSDFGQGDNEQFF
TGTGCCACCAGTGATTTCGGACAGGGCGACAATGAGCAGTTCTTC
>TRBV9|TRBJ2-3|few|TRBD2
CASSVDGLAETSTDTQYF
TGTGCCAGCAGCGTAGACGGACTAGCGGAGACTAGCACAGATACGCAGTATTTT
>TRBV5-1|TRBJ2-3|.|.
CASSLLEDTQYF
TGCGCCAGCAGCTTGTTGGAAGATACGCAGTATTTT
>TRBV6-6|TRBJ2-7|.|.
CASQPGASYEQYF
TGTGCCTCCCAACCTGGGGCCTCCTACGAGCAGTACTTC
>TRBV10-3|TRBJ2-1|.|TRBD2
CAISESSGTSGEFSYNEQFF
TGTGCCATCAGTGAGTCCAGTGGCACTAGCGGGGAGTTTTCCTACAATGAGCAGTTCTTC
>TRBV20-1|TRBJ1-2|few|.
CSASDGLNYGYTF
TGCAGTGCTAGTGATGGACTTAACTATGGCTACACCTTC
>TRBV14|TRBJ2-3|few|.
CASSLPWHTQYF
TGTGCCAGCAGCCTTCCTTGGCATACGCAGTATTTT
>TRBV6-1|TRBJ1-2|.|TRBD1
CASSETDREVYGYTF
TGTGCCAGCAGTGAAACCGACAGGGAGGTCTATGGCTACACCTTC
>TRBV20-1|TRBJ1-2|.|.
CSAPPRAAHHYGYTF
TGCAGTGCTCCTCCACGGGCCGCCCACCACTATGGCTACACCTTC
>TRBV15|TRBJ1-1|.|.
CATSQGQNTEAFF
TGTGCCACCAGTCAAGGGCAGAACACTGAAGCTTTCTTT
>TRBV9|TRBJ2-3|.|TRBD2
CASSPGTSGGASTDTQYF
TGTGCCAGCAGCCCAGGGACTAGCGGGGGGGCTAGCACAGATACGCAGTATTTT
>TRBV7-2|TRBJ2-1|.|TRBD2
CASSWASGSAVGQFF
TGTGCCAGCAGCTGGGCTAGCGGGAGTGCAGTAGGGCAGTTCTTC
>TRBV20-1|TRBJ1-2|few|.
CSLRTGANYGYTF
TGCAGTTTACGGACCGGGGCTAACTATGGCTACACCTTC
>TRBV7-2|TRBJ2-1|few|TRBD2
CASSPRTSGLSLQQFF
TGTGCCAGCAGCCCGCGTACTAGCGGGTTATCGTTACAGCAGTTCTTC
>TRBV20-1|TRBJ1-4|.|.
CSAAPDEKLFF
TGCAGTGCGGCCCCAGATGAAAAACTGTTTTTT